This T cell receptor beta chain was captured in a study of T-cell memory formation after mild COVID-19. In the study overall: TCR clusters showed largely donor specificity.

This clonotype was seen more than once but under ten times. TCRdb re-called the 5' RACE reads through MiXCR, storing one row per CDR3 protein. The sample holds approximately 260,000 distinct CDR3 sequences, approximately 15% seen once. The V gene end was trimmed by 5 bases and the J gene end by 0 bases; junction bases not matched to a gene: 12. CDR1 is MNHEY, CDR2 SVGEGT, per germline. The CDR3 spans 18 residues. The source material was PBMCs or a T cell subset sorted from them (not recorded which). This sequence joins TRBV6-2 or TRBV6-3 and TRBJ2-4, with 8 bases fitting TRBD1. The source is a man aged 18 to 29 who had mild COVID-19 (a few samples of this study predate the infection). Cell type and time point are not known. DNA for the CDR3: TGTGCCAGCAGTAGAACCGGGACAGGTAATCTAGCCAAAAACATTCAGTACTTC. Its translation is CASSRTGTGNLAKNIQYF.